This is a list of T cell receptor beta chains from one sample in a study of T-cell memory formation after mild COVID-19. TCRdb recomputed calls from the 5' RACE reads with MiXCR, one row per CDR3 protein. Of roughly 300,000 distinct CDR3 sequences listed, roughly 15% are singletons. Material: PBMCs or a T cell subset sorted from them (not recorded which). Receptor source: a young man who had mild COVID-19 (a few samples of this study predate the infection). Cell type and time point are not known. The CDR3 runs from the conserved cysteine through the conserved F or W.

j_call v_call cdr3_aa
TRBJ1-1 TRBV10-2 CASSEFGGRDEAFF
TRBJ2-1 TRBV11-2 CASSFTGSSYNEQFF
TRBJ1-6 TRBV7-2 CASSSVDSYNSPLHF
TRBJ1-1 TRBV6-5 CASSPTGGSFTEAFF
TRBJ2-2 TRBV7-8 CASSSLTGTGVTGELFF
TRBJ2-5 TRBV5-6 CASSLGQGRETQYF
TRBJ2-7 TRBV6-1 CASSRGGLSEQYF
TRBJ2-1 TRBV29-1 CSVEVPTSGGAGQFF
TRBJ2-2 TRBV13 CASSAGTGVLTGELFF
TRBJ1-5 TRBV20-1 CSATPEWGGIGQPQHF
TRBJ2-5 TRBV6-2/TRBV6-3 CASSYGTGDETQYF
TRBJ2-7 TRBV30 CAWRGSSYEQYF
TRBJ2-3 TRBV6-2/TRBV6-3 CASTRVPVSTDTQYF
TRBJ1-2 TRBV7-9 CASRRTGGVGYTF
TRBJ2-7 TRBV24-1 CATHTGRDEQYF
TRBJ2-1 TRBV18 CASSPLLGQAYNEQFF
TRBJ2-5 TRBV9 CASSVLGNQETQYF
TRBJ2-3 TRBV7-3 CASSLKEGSDTQYF
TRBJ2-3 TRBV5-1 CASSPDRIIDTQYF
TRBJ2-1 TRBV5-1 CASSMGRYNVEQFF
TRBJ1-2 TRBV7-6 CASSWGSRGTINYGYTF
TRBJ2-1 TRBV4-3 CASSQGGVWIGDEQFF
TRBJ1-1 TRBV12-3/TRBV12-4 CASNLGGGNTEAFF
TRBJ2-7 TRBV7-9 CASSLVTGTYEQYF